This TCR beta chain was identified during a study of blood T cell repertoires in COVID-19. Generated by immunoSEQ multiplex PCR, the TCRdb table keeps only in-frame clones and is missing some. The repertoire includes around 140,000 clones, 85% to 90% of them detected once, and about 2.5% sits in the top ten. The sequenced sample was peripheral blood. This receptor was taken from a man aged 50 to 59 with active COVID-19.

The CDR3 here is CASRRRGLDGGYTF. The DNA for the CDR3 is TGTGCCAGCAGAAGGCGGGGGCTCGATGGTGGCTACACCTTC. The chain uses TRBV6-6 and TRBJ1-2; D is perhaps TRBD1 (6 bases). Germline V gives CDR1 MNHNY, CDR2 SVGAGI (reference sequence). The CDR3 runs to 14 residues. V was pared by 6 bases and J by 7 bases, with 18 bases between.